The clone carrying this TCR beta chain was seen more than once but under ten times. The sample comes from a study of blood T cell repertoires in COVID-19. Study-level background: Collection of acute and convalescent COVID-19 samples took place in the United States, Italy and Spain. Sources were T cells, B-cell-depleted T cells, or PBMCs; the material itself was cDNA or gDNA.

Per the original data handling: Counts of nucleated cells, estimated from reference gene primer amplification, were obtained. Using immunoSEQ multiplex PCR, the repertoire was profiled, and TCRdb retains in-frame clones only, with some absent. That table furnishes V, J and clone size, whereas the DNA furnished D and trimming. Here the sample spans approximately 60,000 clones, around 80% being singletons. The length of the CDR3 is 18 residues. V gave up 6 bases and J gave up 3 bases; unmatched junction bases: 10. Germline CDR1 MDHEN, CDR2 SYDVKM. Sequences were obtained from peripheral blood. The source of this sequence is a human donor in a cohort sampled during active COVID-19. The chain carries TRBV28 and TRBJ2-3; TRBD2 matches 15 bases. DNA for the CDR3: TGTGCCAGCAGCCAAGGACTAGCGGGGGGGGAGACTACAGATACGCAGTATTTT. Translating it yields CASSQGLAGGETTDTQYF.